The present entry profiles one T cell receptor (beta chain) with its context. The antigen remains unidentified. CDR1 is LNHNV and CDR2 is YYDKDF in the germline V gene (reference sequence). Losses at the gene ends were 8 bases for V and 8 bases for J; bases not matched to a gene: 11. The CDR3 loop spans 13 amino acids. PCR amplification relied on 60 Vbeta primers (plus 13 Jbeta primers). TCRdb's table, derived via immunoSEQ multiplex PCR, lists solely in-frame clones and lacks some. This repertoire shows around 100,000 clones, roughly three quarters found once; its top ten account for over 3.5%. The record originates from a study of cytomegalovirus exposure and HLA in healthy donors. Study conclusions and caveats: In vitro assays verified that a few CMV-associated chains recognized CMV antigens specifically. In a later analysis, HLA-associated beta chains showed higher expansion and lower generation probabilities than comparable chains. It was reported that TCR beta sequences correctly inferred the HLA-A and HLA-B alleles for most subjects.

The clonotype originates from a man in his forties or fifties in good health and CMV-seronegative. This chain joins TRBV15 and TRBJ1-2; 7 bases are a match to TRBD1. The sequencing input was PBMCs. The CDR3 DNA sequence: TGTGCCACCGAGGGGCCGGGGACAGAAGGCTACACCTTC. This translates into CATEGPGTEGYTF.